These T cell receptor beta chains were read from a single sample in a study of Ad26.COV2.S vaccination and SARS-CoV-2 variants. TCRdb's copy holds only in-frame clones and misses some; the assay was immunoSEQ multiplex PCR. This table has 300,000 to 500,000 clones, approximately 86% appearing once. Material: peripheral blood, obtained in a trial of Ad26.COV2.S vaccine versus placebo. The origin of the receptors is a person between 18 and 60 years old who received the Ad26.COV2.S COVID-19 vaccine or a placebo. Each CDR3 is given with its conserved first and last residue. The D gene is left open where the match is weak. A clone size is listed for some rows: how often the clone was seen (once, few, many), or a class if it is expanded.

TRBJ1-3 | NA | TRBV19 | NA | TGTGCCACCAAAACGGAGTTCGGAAACACCATATATTTT | CATKTEFGNTIYF
TRBJ2-3 | NA | TRBV7-2 | NA | TGTGCCAGCAGAATAGCGGGCACAGATACGCAGTATTTT | CASRIAGTDTQYF
TRBJ2-1 | NA | TRBV4-1 | NA | TGCGCCAGCAGCCAAAGTAGACATTACTCCTACAATGAGCAGTTCTTC | CASSQSRHYSYNEQFF
TRBJ2-5 | NA | TRBV7-2 | TRBD2 | TGTGCCAGCAGCTCCCGGACTAGGGAAGAGACCCAGTACTTC | CASSSRTREETQYF
TRBJ2-7 | NA | TRBV12-3/TRBV12-4 | NA | TGTGCCAGCAGTTTACACGGGGGCTACGAGCAGTACTTC | CASSLHGGYEQYF
TRBJ2-1 | once | TRBV7-9 | NA | TGTGCCAGCAGCTTAGCTGTTATGTTAAATGAGCAGTTCTTC | CASSLAVMLNEQFF
TRBJ1-6 | once | TRBV9 | TRBD1 | TGTGCCAGCAGCGTAGAGGCAGGAGGGGGCTCACCCCTCCACTTT | CASSVEAGGGSPLHF
TRBJ1-3 | NA | TRBV9 | NA | TGTGCCAGCAGCCCCCTGACCTCTGGAAACACCATATATTTT | CASSPLTSGNTIYF
TRBJ1-2 | NA | TRBV19 | NA | TGTGCCAGTAGTATTGGGGGGAGTGGCTACACCTTC | CASSIGGSGYTF
TRBJ1-2 | once | TRBV29-1 | NA | TGCAGCGTTGAAGATCCCTTCCGGACGGGCTACTATGGCTACACCTTC | CSVEDPFRTGYYGYTF
TRBJ1-1 | NA | TRBV4-1 | NA | TGCGCCAGCAGCCAAGGACGGGGCGGGATGAACACTGAAGCTTTCTTT | CASSQGRGGMNTEAFF
TRBJ2-5 | NA | TRBV5-1 | NA | TGCGCCAGCAGCAAGGCACTAGCTGAAGAGACCCAGTACTTC | CASSKALAEETQYF
TRBJ1-2 | NA | TRBV2 | TRBD1 | TGTGCCAGCAGGGGGACAGGGAGCGGCGGCTACACCTTC | CASRGTGSGGYTF
TRBJ1-2 | few | TRBV14 | NA | TGTGCCAGCTCTGAGGCAGGGAGAGACTATGGCTACACCTTC | CASSEAGRDYGYTF
TRBJ1-3 | NA | TRBV5-1 | NA | TGCGCCAGCAGCTGGGGGATCTCTGGAAACACCATATATTTT | CASSWGISGNTIYF
TRBJ2-2 | NA | TRBV2 | NA | TGTGCCAGCAGTTGGCAGGTGAACACCGGGGAGCTGTTTTTT | CASSWQVNTGELFF
TRBJ1-1 | NA | TRBV5-5 | NA | TGTGCCAGCAGCTTTTGGCCGCCCTCGGACACTGAAGCTTTCTTT | CASSFWPPSDTEAFF
TRBJ1-5 | NA | TRBV4-1 | NA | TGCGCCAGCAGCCAAGGGGTCAGGGGACCGCGTCATAGCAATCAGCCCCAGCATTTT | CASSQGVRGPRHSNQPQHF
TRBJ2-7 | NA | TRBV4-1 | TRBD1 | TGCGCCAGCAGCCAAGAGGGACAGGGATACTACGAGCAGTACTTC | CASSQEGQGYYEQYF
TRBJ1-2 | NA | TRBV10-3 | NA | TGTGCCATCAGTGAGGGGTTCGGCTATGGCTACACCTTC | CAISEGFGYGYTF
TRBJ2-3 | NA | TRBV11-1 | TRBD1 | TGTGCCAGCAGCTCGGACAGGGATGGCACAGATACGCAGTATTTT | CASSSDRDGTDTQYF
TRBJ1-4 | NA | TRBV29-1 | TRBD1 | TGCAGCGCCCTAAGGGACAGTCGAAATGAAAAACTGTTTTTT | CSALRDSRNEKLFF
TRBJ2-5 | NA | TRBV7-2 | NA | TGTGCCAGCAGCTTAGGGAGGACCGGGACTCGTAATCAAGAGACCCAGTACTTC | CASSLGRTGTRNQETQYF
TRBJ1-1 | NA | TRBV6-6 | TRBD1 | TGTGCCAGCAGCCGACAGGGCGGGATGAACACTGAAGCTTTCTTT | CASSRQGGMNTEAFF
TRBJ2-3 | few | TRBV18 | NA | TGTGCCAGCTCACCACCATCCGGGGGAGGCACAGATACGCAGTATTTT | CASSPPSGGGTDTQYF
TRBJ2-7 | few | TRBV6-5 | TRBD1 | TGTGCCAGCAGTTCACCGGGACAGGGGACCGACGAGCAGTACTTC | CASSSPGQGTDEQYF
TRBJ2-1 | NA | TRBV13 | TRBD1 | TGTGCCAGCAGCTTCGGGGACAGGGGATTGGGTGAGCAGTTCTTC | CASSFGDRGLGEQFF
TRBJ1-1 | NA | TRBV19 | TRBD1 | TGTGCCAGTAGAAATCCAGGGGGCTGGGTGAACACTGAAGCTTTCTTT | CASRNPGGWVNTEAFF
TRBJ1-2 | NA | TRBV13 | NA | TGTGCCAGCAGGTCCAGGGAGTTTCTTTCTAACTATGGCTACACCTTC | CASRSREFLSNYGYTF
TRBJ2-4 | NA | TRBV18 | TRBD1 | TGTGCCAGCTCACCGGGACAGGCAAACATTCAGTACTTC | CASSPGQANIQYF
TRBJ1-2 | NA | TRBV6-5 | NA | TGTGCCAGCAGACCCCCCGGGGACTCTAGCTACACCTTC | CASRPPGDSSYTF
TRBJ1-2 | NA | TRBV4-3 | NA | TGCGCCAGCAGCCAAAGTAGGGGGGATGGCTACACCTTC | CASSQSRGDGYTF
TRBJ2-7 | NA | TRBV4-1 | NA | TGCGCCAGCAGCCAAGAGGCGAGCGACGAGCAGTACTTC | CASSQEASDEQYF
TRBJ2-6 | NA | TRBV27 | NA | TGTGCCAGCAGTTCAGGGACCGAAAATAAACGAGACGGGGCCAACGTCCTGACTTTC | CASSSGTENKRDGANVLTF
TRBJ1-1 | once | TRBV5-8 | NA | TGTGCCAGCAGCCCCGGCGCAGGGCCGTTT | CASSPGAGPF
TRBJ2-4 | NA | TRBV12-5 | NA | TGTGCTAGTGTCGGCGGTGTGTCCAAAAACATTCAGTACTTC | CASVGGVSKNIQYF
TRBJ1-5 | once | TRBV19 | TRBD1 | TGTGCCAGTAGTGGCCGGGACAGCTATCAGCCCCAGCATTTT | CASSGRDSYQPQHF
TRBJ2-7 | NA | TRBV4-1 | TRBD2 | TGCGCCAGCAGCCTAGAAGGGAGGGGACCCAACGAGCAGTACTTC | CASSLEGRGPNEQYF
TRBJ2-5 | NA | TRBV6-1 | TRBD1 | TGTGCCAGCAGTGAAGCGAGGACAGGGCAAGAGACCCAGTACTTC | CASSEARTGQETQYF
TRBJ1-1 | NA | TRBV19 | TRBD1 | TGTGCCACCTCACCAGGGGGCACTGAAGCTTTCTTT | CATSPGGTEAFF
TRBJ2-6 | NA | TRBV19 | TRBD2 | TGTGCCAGTTCGCGACTAGCGGGGGCTGGGGCCAACGTCCTGACTTTC | CASSRLAGAGANVLTF
TRBJ2-5 | once | TRBV5-4 | TRBD1 | TGTGCCAGCAGCTTGCGGGACAGGGTACGAGAGACCCAGTACTTC | CASSLRDRVRETQYF
TRBJ2-7 | NA | TRBV5-5 | TRBD1 | TGTGCCAGCAGCTTGGGACAGGGGGCGTTATACGAGCAGTACTTC | CASSLGQGALYEQYF
TRBJ2-1 | NA | TRBV9 | NA | TGTGCCAGCAGCCCCAGAGCAGTCGGGGGGCCGGGAAATGAGCAGTTCTTC | CASSPRAVGGPGNEQFF